This T cell receptor (beta chain) was recovered during a study of cytomegalovirus exposure and HLA in healthy donors. Study results and caveats: Through in vitro validation, three CMV-associated chains were shown to be specific for CMV antigens. As was reported, the HLA-A and HLA-B alleles of most subjects were accurately predicted from TCR beta sequences. Other equally common chains were less clonally expanded than HLA-associated TCR beta chains, a later analysis showed.

To note about this clone: Its target is unknown.

CDR3 length: 15 residues. V was shortened by 1 base and J by 4 bases, with 13 bases between the two germline ends. CDR1 is SGHRS, CDR2 YFSETQ, per germline. PCR involved 60 Vbeta and 13 Jbeta primers. Sequencing was performed with immunoSEQ multiplex PCR; in TCRdb, only in-frame clones are kept and a portion is missing. The table has approximately 32,000 clones, roughly 88% seen once. The V and J genes are TRBV5-1 and TRBJ2-3; D is unresolved. Sample: PBMCs. The sequence came from a young woman in good health and CMV-seronegative. Written as DNA, the CDR3 is TGCGCCAGCAGCTTGACGACCCGGGTCGCAGATACGCAGTATTTT. Translated: CASSLTTRVADTQYF.